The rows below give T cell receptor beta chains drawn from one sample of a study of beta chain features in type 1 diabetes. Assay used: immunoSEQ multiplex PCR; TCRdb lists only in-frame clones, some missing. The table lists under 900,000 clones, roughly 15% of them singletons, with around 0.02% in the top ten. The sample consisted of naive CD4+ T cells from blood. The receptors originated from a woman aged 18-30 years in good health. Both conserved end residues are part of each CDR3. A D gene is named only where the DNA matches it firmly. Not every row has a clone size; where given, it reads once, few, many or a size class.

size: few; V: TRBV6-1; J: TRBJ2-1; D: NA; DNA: TGTGCCAGCAGTGAATACCACTCGGTCAGAGCCTACAATGAGCAGTTCTTC; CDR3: CASSEYHSVRAYNEQFF
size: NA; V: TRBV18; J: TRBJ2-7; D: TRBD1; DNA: TGTGCCAGCTCAAGACAGGGCGACGAGCAGTACTTC; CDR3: CASSRQGDEQYF
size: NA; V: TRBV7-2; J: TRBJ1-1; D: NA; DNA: TGTGCCAGCAGCTTCACAGTGAACACTGAAGCTTTCTTT; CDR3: CASSFTVNTEAFF
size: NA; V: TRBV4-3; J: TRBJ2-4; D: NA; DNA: TGCGCCAGCAGCCAAGAGAGTGGCGGGTTAAACATTCAGTACTTC; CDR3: CASSQESGGLNIQYF
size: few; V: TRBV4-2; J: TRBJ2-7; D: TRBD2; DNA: TGTGCCAGCAGCCCCCTACTAGCGGGAGCCCACGAGCAGTACTTC; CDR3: CASSPLLAGAHEQYF
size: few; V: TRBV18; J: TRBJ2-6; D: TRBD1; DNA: TGTGCCAGCTCACCCGACAGGGTCTCTCTCCTTGGAACTGGGGCCAACGTCCTGACTTTC; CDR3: CASSPDRVSLLGTGANVLTF
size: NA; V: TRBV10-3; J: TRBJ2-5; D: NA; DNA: TGTGCCATCAACTCAGGGAACCAAGAGACCCAGTACTTC; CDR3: CAINSGNQETQYF
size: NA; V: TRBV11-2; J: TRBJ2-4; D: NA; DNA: TGTGCCAGCAGCCCCGGGTGGGGCCCGACCAAAAACATTCAGTACTTC; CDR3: CASSPGWGPTKNIQYF
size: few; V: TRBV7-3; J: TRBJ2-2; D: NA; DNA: TGTGCCAGCAGCTCGCGGGTGGAGGGGGAGCTGTTTTTT; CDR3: CASSSRVEGELFF
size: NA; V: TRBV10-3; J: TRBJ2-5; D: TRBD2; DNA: TGTGCCATCAGTGAGTCTGGACTAGGTAAAGAGACCCAGTACTTC; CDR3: CAISESGLGKETQYF
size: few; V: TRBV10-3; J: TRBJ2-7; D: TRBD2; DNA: TGTGCCTCCCGGGGGGGGTACGAGCAGTACTTC; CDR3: CASRGGYEQYF
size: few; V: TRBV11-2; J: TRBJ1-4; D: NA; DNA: TGTGCCAGCAGCTTAGTAACAGCCGAAAAACTGTTTTTT; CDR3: CASSLVTAEKLFF
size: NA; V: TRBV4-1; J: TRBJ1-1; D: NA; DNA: TGCGCCAGCAGCCAAGTGGCCCTCCTTGGAGCTTTCTTT; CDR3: CASSQVALLGAFF
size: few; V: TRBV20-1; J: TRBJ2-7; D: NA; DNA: TGCAGTGCTAGACCCCACTACGAGCAGTACTTC; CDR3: CSARPHYEQYF
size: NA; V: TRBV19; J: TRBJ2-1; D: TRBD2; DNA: TGTGCCAGTTCTAAGGGGTTAGCGGGAGTCTACAATGAGCAGTTCTTC; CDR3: CASSKGLAGVYNEQFF
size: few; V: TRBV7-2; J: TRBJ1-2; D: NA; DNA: TGTGCCAGCAGCTTAGAAGCGCCTTTCTCCCCTTATGGCTACACCTTC; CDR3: CASSLEAPFSPYGYTF
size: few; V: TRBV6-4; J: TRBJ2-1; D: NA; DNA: TGTGCCAGCAGTGACTCGGGCGGGGCTACCTACAATGAGCAGTTCTTC; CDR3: CASSDSGGATYNEQFF
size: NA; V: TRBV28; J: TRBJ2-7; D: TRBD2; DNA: TGTGCCAGCAGTTTAACAGCAGCGGGAGCGGCCTACGAGCAGTACTTC; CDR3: CASSLTAAGAAYEQYF
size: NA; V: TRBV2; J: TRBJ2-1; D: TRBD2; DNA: TGTGCCAGCAGTGGCACGAGCGGGAGCTCCTACAATGAGCAGTTCTTC; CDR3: CASSGTSGSSYNEQFF
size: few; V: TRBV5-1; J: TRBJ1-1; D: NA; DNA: TGCGCCAGCAGCTTGTCTGGGTTTAACGAAGCTTTCTTT; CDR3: CASSLSGFNEAFF
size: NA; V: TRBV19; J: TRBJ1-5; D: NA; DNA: TGTGCCAGTAGCCCTCCGGGTAGGGTGGGCCAGCCCCAGCATTTT; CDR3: CASSPPGRVGQPQHF
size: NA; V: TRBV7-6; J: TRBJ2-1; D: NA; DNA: TGTGCCAGCAGCCTTGGAAAGTCCTACAATGAGCAGTTCTTC; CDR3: CASSLGKSYNEQFF
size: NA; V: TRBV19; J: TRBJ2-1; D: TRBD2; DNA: TGTGCCAGTAGTACGGGGACTAGTTTCTACAATGAGCAGTTCTTC; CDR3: CASSTGTSFYNEQFF